A single sample is the source of the 3 T cell receptor beta chains below, sequenced in a study of blood T cell repertoires in COVID-19. Only in-frame clones appear in the TCRdb table, and some are missing; sequencing was by immunoSEQ multiplex PCR. This sample yields about 190,000 clones, of which almost 90% are seen a single time; 0.62% belongs to the top ten. Sequencing was carried out using peripheral blood. All receptors derive from a man aged 50 to 60 with acute or convalescent COVID-19.

CDR3 DNA: TGTGCCAGCAGTTACAGGGGGAACAGGGGGGTTCTCAATCAGCCCCAGCATTTT. This encodes CASSYRGNRGVLNQPQHF. The chain links TRBV6-2 or TRBV6-3 to TRBJ1-5; TRBD1 matches at 8 bases. CDR1 is MNHEY and CDR2 is SVGEGT in the germline V gene. CDR3 size: 18 residues. The V and J ends lost 2 bases and 3 bases, in that order; junction bases with no gene match: 12.

This sequence joins TRBV7-8 and TRBJ2-3; D perhaps matches TRBD2 (6 bases). Trimming took off 5 bases at V and 3 bases at J, with 18 bases between the two ends. From germline, CDR1 is SGHVS and CDR2 FQNEAQ. This CDR3 has 16 residues. CDR3 coding DNA: TGTGCCAGCAGCCCCTCCGGTGCGGGATTTACAGATACGCAGTATTTT. Its protein is CASSPSGAGFTDTQYF.

The chain uses TRBV9 and TRBJ2-3, with TRBD2 matching 11 bases. The germline V gene has CDR1 SGDLS and CDR2 YYNGEE. This CDR3 is 16 amino acids long. After removal of 0 bases from V and 4 bases from J, the junction contained 4 bases not matched to a gene. The chain's CDR3 is CASSVGLAGGADTQYF. CDR3 DNA sequence: TGTGCCAGCAGCGTAGGGCTAGCGGGGGGAGCAGATACGCAGTATTTT.